One and the same sample provided the 10 T cell receptor beta chains below, sequenced in a study of control samples from healthy donors and cancer patients. Generated by immunoSEQ multiplex PCR, the TCRdb table keeps only in-frame clones and is missing some. The sample holds fewer than 200,000 clones; about 92% are singletons and the top ten take approximately 1.4%. The sequencing sample was made of blood. These receptors came from a man younger than 45 in good health.

The chain combines TRBV10-1 with TRBJ2-3; TRBD1 matches at 7 bases. Germline CDR1 is WNHNN and CDR2 is SYGVQD (reference sequence). V gave up 3 bases and J gave up 6 bases; unmatched junction bases: 6. This CDR3 has 14 amino acids. CDR3 DNA sequence: TGCGCCAGCAGTGATCGGGACAGTTTGGATACGCAGTATTTT. Translation gives CASSDRDSLDTQYF.

The rearrangement joins TRBV13 to TRBJ1-5; D gene uncertain. Trimming took off 3 bases at V and 5 bases at J, with 5 bases between the two ends. The CDR3 is 12 residues long. Germline CDR1 and CDR2: PRHDT and FYEKMQ (reference sequence). The CDR3: CASSFRYQPQHF. The CDR3 DNA is TGTGCCAGCAGCTTTCGCTATCAGCCCCAGCATTTT.

In this sample, this clone turned up once. The rearrangement joins TRBV7-9 to TRBJ1-4; 11 bases are a match to TRBD1. The CDR3 contains 17 residues. The V gene's germline CDR1 is SEHNR and CDR2 FQNEAQ (reference sequence). J was trimmed by 2 bases and V by 2 bases; bases with no gene match: 4. The CDR3 region is CASSLWTGGGTNEKLFF. CDR3 DNA: TGTGCCAGCAGCTTATGGACAGGGGGCGGGACTAATGAAAAACTGTTTTTT.

CDR3 nucleotide sequence: TGTGCCAGCAGTTACTCCGGGGGTACGCCCCAGCATTTT. It specifies CASSYSGGTPQHF. The chain links TRBV6-5 to TRBJ1-5; TRBD1 might be the D (5 bases). Trimming removed 0 bases from V and 9 bases from J, with 9 bases in between. Per germline, CDR1 MNHEY and CDR2 SVGAGI. The CDR3 extends over 13 amino acids.

The rearrangement uses TRBV27 and TRBJ2-6; D not resolved. The CDR3 runs 15 residues. Trimming took off 5 bases at V and 0 bases at J, with 8 bases between the two ends. Germline CDR1 MNHEY, CDR2 SMNVEV (reference sequence). As DNA, the CDR3 is TGTGCCAGCAGTGCCCTCAGCTCTGGGGCCAACGTCCTGACTTTC. It yields the protein CASSALSSGANVLTF.

The rearrangement joins TRBV11-3 to TRBJ2-7; D uncertain. V was cut by 4 bases and J by 7 bases, with 14 bases left in between. CDR3 length: 13 amino acids. CDR1 and CDR2 from the germline V gene are SGHNT and YENEEA. The CDR3 is CASSSGPRREQYF. In DNA form, the CDR3 reads TGTGCCAGCAGCTCCGGGCCTAGGCGGGAGCAGTACTTC.

The gene calls are TRBV25-1 and TRBJ1-1, with 7 bases matching TRBD1. J gave up 0 bases and V 6 bases, and 4 bases lay outside the gene matches. CDR1 is MGHDK, CDR2 SYGVNS, per germline. The CDR3 is 14 amino acids. CDR3 sequence (DNA): TGTGCCAGCAGCCGACAGGGCTTGAACACTGAAGCTTTCTTT. Protein: CASSRQGLNTEAFF. Using reference TRBV25-1 and TRBJ1-1 for the parts outside the CDR3, the full variable domain is EADIYQTPRYLVIGTGKKITLECSQTMGHDKMYWYQQDPGMELHLIHYSYGVNSTEKGDLSSESTVSRIRTEHFPLTLESARPSHTSQYLCASSRQGLNTEAFFGQGTRLTVV.

V gene TRBV30 combines with J gene TRBJ2-1; 8 bases map to TRBD2. This CDR3 comprises 13 residues. Germline lookup yields CDR1 GTSNPN and CDR2 SVGIG (reference sequence). V was pared by 5 bases and J by 13 bases, with 13 bases of the junction left unmatched. The DNA of the CDR3 is TGTGCCTGGGGATATAGCGGGACGCTTTTACAGTTCTTC. Protein: CAWGYSGTLLQFF.

This sequence joins TRBV7-9 and TRBJ2-7; D is possibly TRBD1 or TRBD2 (5 bases each). CDR1 is SEHNR, CDR2 FQNEAQ, per germline (reference sequence). V was trimmed by 5 bases and J by 9 bases, leaving 17 bases between them. This CDR3 comprises 13 residues. This chain's CDR3 is CASSPRQTGGQYF. CDR3 bases: TGTGCCAGCAGCCCCAGACAGACCGGAGGGCAGTACTTC.

The rearrangement joins TRBV7-2 to TRBJ1-6, with TRBD1 identical over 8 bases. The CDR3 has 18 residues. Per germline, CDR1 SGHTA and CDR2 FQGNSA. The trim removed 5 bases at V and 3 bases at J, leaving 12 bases unmatched. CDR3 loop: CASSPRPGQGYYNSPLHF. DNA for the CDR3: TGTGCCAGCAGCCCCCGACCCGGACAGGGCTACTATAATTCACCCCTCCACTTT.